This T cell receptor beta chain stems from a study of T cell responses to AZD1222 COVID-19 vaccine. Only in-frame clones appear in the TCRdb table, and some are missing; sequencing was by immunoSEQ multiplex PCR. In the table there are 53,000 or so clones, approximately 89% of which are singletons. As for this clone: Its antigen remains unknown.

Study findings and constraints: Spike-specific TCR breadth and depth grew following two AZD1222 doses. Donors skewed white British and female; clonal diversity was possibly underestimated. Only a handful of AZD1222 recipients were seropositive at baseline.

Material: peripheral blood, obtained on day 0 of MenACWY control vaccination. This TCR derives from an adult in good health.

In DNA form, the CDR3 reads TGTGCCAGCAGCTTCTCCGAGCAGTACTTC. Its protein is CASSFSEQYF. The chain links TRBV11-2 to TRBJ2-7; no reliable D call. The CDR3 is 10 residues long. V dropped 3 bases and J dropped 6 bases, with 3 bases sitting between them. CDR1 is SGHAT and CDR2 is FQNNGV in the germline V gene. Full variable domain (outside the CDR3, taken from reference TRBV11-2 and TRBJ2-7): EAGVAQSPRYKIIEKRQSVAFWCNPISGHATLYWYQQILGQGPKLLIQFQNNGVVDDSQLPKDRFSAERLKGVDSTLKIQPAKLEDSAVYLCASSFSEQYFGPGTRLTVT.